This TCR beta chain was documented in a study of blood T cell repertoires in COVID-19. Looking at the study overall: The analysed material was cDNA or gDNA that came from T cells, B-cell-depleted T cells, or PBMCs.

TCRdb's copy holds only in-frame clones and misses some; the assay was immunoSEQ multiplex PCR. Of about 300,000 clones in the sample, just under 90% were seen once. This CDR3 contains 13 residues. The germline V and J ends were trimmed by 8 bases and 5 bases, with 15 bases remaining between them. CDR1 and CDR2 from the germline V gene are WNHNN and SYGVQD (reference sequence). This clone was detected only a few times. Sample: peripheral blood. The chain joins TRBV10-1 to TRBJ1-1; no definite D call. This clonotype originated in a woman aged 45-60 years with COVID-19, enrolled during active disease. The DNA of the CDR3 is TGCGCCAGCGCTCGGACTGGAGCGACTGAAGCTTTCTTT. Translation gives CASARTGATEAFF.